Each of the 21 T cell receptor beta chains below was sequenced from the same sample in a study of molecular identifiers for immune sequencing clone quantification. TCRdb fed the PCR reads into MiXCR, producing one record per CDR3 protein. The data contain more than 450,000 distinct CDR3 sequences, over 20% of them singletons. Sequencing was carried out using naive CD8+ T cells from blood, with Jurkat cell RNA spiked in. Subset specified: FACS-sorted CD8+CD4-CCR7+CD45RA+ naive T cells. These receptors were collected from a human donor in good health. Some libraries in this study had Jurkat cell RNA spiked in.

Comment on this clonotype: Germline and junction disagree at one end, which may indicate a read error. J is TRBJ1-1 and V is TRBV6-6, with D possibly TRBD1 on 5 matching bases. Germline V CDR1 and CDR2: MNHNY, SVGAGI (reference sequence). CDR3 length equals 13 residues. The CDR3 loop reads CASSRQMNTEASF. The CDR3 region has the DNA TGTGCCAGCAGTCGACAGATGAACACTGAAGCTTCCTTT.

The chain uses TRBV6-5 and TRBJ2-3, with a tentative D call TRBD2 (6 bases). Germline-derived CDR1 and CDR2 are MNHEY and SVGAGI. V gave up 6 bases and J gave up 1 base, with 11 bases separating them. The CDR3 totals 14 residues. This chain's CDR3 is CASSKLAGTDTQYF. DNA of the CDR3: TGTGCCAGCAGCAAGTTAGCGGGCACAGATACGCAGTATTTT.

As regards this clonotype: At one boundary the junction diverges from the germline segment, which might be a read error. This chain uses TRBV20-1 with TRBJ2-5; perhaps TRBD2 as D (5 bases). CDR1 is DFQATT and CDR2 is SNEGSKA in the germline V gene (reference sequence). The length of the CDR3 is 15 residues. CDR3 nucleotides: TGCAGTGCAAATCCCCCGGTCAGCGGCCAAGGGACCCAGTACTTC. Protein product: CSANPPVSGQGTQYF.

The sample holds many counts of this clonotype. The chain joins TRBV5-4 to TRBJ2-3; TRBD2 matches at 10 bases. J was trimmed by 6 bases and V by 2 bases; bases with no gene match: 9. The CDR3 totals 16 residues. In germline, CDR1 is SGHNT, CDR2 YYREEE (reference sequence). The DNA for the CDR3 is TGTGCCAGCAGCTTTACGACTAGCGGGCCGCGGGATACGCAGTATTTT. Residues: CASSFTTSGPRDTQYF.

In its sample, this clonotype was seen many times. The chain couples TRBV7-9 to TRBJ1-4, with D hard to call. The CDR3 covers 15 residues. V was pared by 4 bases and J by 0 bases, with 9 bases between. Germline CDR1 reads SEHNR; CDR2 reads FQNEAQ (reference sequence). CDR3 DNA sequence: TGTGCCAGCAGCTCCGATAAGTCAACTAATGAAAAACTGTTTTTT. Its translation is CASSSDKSTNEKLFF. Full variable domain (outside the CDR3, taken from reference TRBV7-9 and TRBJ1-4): DTGVSQNPRHKITKRGQNVTFRCDPISEHNRLYWYRQTLGQGPEFLTYFQNEAQLEKSRLLSDRFSAERPKGSFSTLEIQRTEQGDSAMYLCASSSDKSTNEKLFFGSGTQLSVL.

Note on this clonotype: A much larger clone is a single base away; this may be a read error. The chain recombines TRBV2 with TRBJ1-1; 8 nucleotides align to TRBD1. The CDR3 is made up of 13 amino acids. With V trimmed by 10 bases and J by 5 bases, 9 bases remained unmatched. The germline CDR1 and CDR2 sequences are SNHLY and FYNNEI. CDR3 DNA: TGTGCCACCGGCAGGACAGGGCTTACTGAAGCTTTCTTT. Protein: CATGRTGLTEAFF.

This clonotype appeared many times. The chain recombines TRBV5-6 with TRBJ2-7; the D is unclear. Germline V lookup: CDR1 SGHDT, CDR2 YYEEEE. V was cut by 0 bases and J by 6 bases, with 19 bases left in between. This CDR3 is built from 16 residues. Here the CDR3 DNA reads TGTGCCAGCAGCTTGGAGGTTACGCAGGCAGTCCGCGAGCAGTACTTC. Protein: CASSLEVTQAVREQYF.

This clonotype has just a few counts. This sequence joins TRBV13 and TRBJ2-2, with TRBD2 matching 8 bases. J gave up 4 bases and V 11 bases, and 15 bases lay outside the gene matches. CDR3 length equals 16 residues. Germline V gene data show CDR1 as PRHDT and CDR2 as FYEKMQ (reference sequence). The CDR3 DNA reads TGTGCCGCCAGCAGCATCGTAGCGGGAAGCACCGGGGAGCTGTTTTTT. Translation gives CAASSIVAGSTGELFF.

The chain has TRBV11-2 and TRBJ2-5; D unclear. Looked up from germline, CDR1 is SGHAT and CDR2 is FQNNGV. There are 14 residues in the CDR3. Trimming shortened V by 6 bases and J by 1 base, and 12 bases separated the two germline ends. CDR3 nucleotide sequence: TGTGCCAGCAGTCCCCCGACACGCCAAGAGACCCAGTACTTC. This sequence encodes CASSPPTRQETQYF.

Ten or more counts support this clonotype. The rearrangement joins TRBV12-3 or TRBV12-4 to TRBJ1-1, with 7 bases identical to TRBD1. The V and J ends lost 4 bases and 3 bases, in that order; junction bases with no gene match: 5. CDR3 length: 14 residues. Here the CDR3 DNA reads TGTGCCAGCAGTTCGACAGGGTCCGACACTGAAGCTTTCTTT. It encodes CASSSTGSDTEAFF.

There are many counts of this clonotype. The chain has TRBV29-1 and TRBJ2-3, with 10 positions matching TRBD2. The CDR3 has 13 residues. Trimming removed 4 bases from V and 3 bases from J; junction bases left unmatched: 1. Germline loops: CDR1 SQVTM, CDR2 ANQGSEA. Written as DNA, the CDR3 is TGCAGCGTTGTGGGACTAGCGACAGATACGCAGTATTTT. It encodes CSVVGLATDTQYF.

CDR3 nucleotides: TGCGCCAGCAGCATAAAAGGGGGAAACACCATATATTTT. This translates into CASSIKGGNTIYF. V is TRBV4-1 and J is TRBJ1-3; D remains unclear. The CDR3 has 13 residues. With 5 bases removed from V and 4 bases from J, the gap between germline ends came to 9 bases. Germline lookup yields CDR1 MGHRA and CDR2 YSYEKL.

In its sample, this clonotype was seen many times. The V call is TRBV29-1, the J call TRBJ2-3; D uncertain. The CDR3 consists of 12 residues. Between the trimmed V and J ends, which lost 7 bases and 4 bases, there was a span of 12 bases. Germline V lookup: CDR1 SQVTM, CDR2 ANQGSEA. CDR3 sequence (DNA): TGCAGCGCCCTCAGTCCCGCAGATACGCAGTATTTT. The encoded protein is CSALSPADTQYF.

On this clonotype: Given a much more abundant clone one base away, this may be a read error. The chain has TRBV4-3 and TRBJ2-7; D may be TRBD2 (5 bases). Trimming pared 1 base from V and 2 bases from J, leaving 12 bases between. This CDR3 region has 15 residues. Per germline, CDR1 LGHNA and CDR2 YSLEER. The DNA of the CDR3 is TGCGCCAGCAGCCAAGGGACGGGGTCAGCCTACGAGCAGTACTTC. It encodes CASSQGTGSAYEQYF.

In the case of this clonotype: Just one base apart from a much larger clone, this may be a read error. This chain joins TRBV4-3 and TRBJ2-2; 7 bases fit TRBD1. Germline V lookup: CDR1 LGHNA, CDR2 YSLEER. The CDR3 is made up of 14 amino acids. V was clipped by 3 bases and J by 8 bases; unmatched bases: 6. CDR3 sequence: CASSQYRGSGELFF. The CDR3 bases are TGCGCCAGCAGCCAGTACAGGGGTTCGGGGGAGCTGTTTTTT.

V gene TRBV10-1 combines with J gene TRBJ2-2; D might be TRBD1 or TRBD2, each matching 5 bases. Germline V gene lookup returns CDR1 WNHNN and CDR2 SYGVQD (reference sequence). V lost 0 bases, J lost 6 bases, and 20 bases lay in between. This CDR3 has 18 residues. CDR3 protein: CASSESARGVGMAGELFF. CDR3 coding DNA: TGCGCCAGCAGTGAGTCGGCCCGGGGCGTTGGAATGGCCGGGGAGCTGTTTTTT.

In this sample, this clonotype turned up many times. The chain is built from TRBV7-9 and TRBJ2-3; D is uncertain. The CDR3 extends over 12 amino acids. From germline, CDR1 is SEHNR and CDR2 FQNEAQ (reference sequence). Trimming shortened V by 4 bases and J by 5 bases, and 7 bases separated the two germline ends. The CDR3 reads CASSSPGDTQYF. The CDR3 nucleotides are TGTGCCAGCAGCTCCCCGGGAGATACGCAGTATTTT.

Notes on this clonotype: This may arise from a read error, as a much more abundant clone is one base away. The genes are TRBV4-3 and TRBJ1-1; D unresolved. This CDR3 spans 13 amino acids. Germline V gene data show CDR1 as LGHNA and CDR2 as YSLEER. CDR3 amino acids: CASSQSMNTKAFF. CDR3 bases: TGCGCCAGCAGCCAAAGTATGAACACTAAAGCTTTCTTT.

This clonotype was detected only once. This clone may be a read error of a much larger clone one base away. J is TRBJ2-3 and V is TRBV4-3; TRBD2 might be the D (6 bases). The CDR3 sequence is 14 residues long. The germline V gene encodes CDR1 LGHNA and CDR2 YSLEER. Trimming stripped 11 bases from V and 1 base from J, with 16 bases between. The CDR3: CAGSPGSGTDTQYF. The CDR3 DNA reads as TGCGCCGGCTCCCCCGGGAGTGGCACAGATACGCAGTATTTT.

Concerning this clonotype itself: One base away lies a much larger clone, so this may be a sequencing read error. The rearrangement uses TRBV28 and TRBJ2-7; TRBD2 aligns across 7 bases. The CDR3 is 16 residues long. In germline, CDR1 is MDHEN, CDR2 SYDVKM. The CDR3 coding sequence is TGTGCCAGCAGCGGGAGGAGTTCGGTTCGACCCTACGAGCTGTACTTC. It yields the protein CASSGRSSVRPYELYF.

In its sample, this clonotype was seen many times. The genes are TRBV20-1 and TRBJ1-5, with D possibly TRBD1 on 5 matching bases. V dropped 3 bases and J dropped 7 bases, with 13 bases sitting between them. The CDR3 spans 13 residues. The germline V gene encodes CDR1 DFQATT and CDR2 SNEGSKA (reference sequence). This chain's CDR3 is CSASWGRSQPQHF. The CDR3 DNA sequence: TGCAGTGCTAGTTGGGGCCGGTCGCAGCCCCAGCATTTT.